Below, 21 T cell receptor beta chains from the same sample are listed, as sequenced in a study of cytomegalovirus exposure and HLA in healthy donors. Using immunoSEQ multiplex PCR, the repertoire was profiled, and TCRdb retains in-frame clones only, with some absent. The sample carries 150,000 to 200,000 clones, 70% to 90% recorded once. Sequencing used PBMCs. These receptors were collected from a woman between 18 and 29 years old in good health and CMV-seronegative.

In DNA, the CDR3 is TGTGCCAGCAGCCAATTCGAACAGGGCCAGACCCAGTACTTC. Protein sequence: CASSQFEQGQTQYF. The chain employs TRBV7-6 and TRBJ2-5; D is perhaps TRBD1 (6 bases). The CDR3 is made up of 14 amino acids. Trimming left V 5 bases short and J 6 bases short, with 16 bases between. CDR1 and CDR2 (germline): SGHVS, FNYEAQ. Drawing the rest from reference TRBV7-6 and TRBJ2-5, the complete variable domain is GAGVSQSPRYKVTKRGQDVALRCDPISGHVSLYWYRQALGQGPEFLTYFNYEAQQDKSGLPNDRFSAERPEGSISTLTIQRTEQRDSAMYRCASSQFEQGQTQYFGPGTRLLVL.

CDR3 sequence (DNA): TGTGCCAGCGCCCTTTTCCGGGACAGCTCCTACGAGCAGTACTTC. Amino acid sequence: CASALFRDSSYEQYF. This chain links TRBV5-6 with TRBJ2-7, with 7 bases fitting TRBD1. The CDR3 has 15 amino acids. Germline V gene lookup returns CDR1 SGHDT and CDR2 YYEEEE. Trimming removed 7 bases from V and 0 bases from J; junction bases left unmatched: 10. The whole variable domain, remainder taken from reference TRBV5-6 and TRBJ2-7, is DAGVTQSPTHLIKTRGQQVTLRCSPKSGHDTVSWYQQALGQGPQFIFQYYEEEERQRGNFPDRFSGHQFPNYSSELNVNALLLGDSALYLCASALFRDSSYEQYFGPGTRLTVT.

This clone has just one count. This chain joins TRBV27 and TRBJ2-1, with D perhaps matching TRBD1 (6 bases). The CDR3 has 13 residues. V was trimmed by 0 bases and J by 7 bases, leaving 7 bases between them. Germline values: CDR1 MNHEY, CDR2 SMNVEV (reference sequence). CDR3 coding DNA: TGTGCCAGCAGTTTATCCGACAGGAATGAGCAGTTCTTC. This translates into CASSLSDRNEQFF.

V is TRBV5-1 and J is TRBJ1-2; D gene uncertain. Per germline, CDR1 SGHRS and CDR2 YFSETQ. The CDR3 length is 13 residues. V lost 3 bases to trimming and J lost 2 bases, with 8 bases between them. The CDR3 sequence: CASSYLENYGYTF. In DNA form, the CDR3 reads TGCGCCAGCAGCTACTTAGAGAACTATGGCTACACCTTC.

The chain carries TRBV19 and TRBJ2-2; weak D call: TRBD1 (5 bases). Germline values: CDR1 LNHDA, CDR2 SQIVND (reference sequence). V was trimmed by 8 bases and J by 6 bases, leaving 10 bases between them. CDR3 length equals 12 residues. DNA for the CDR3: TGTGCCAGTGCCGCAGGGCCCGGGGAGCTGTTTTTT. This gives the protein CASAAGPGELFF.

This clone was seen only once. The chain carries TRBV7-9 and TRBJ1-2; 9 bases align to TRBD1. Trimming took 8 bases from V and 7 from J; bases not matched to a gene: 2. Germline V gives CDR1 SEHNR, CDR2 FQNEAQ (reference sequence). This CDR3 has 11 amino acids. The CDR3 DNA sequence: TGTGCCAGCTCGGACAGGGGTGGCTACACCTTC. Amino acids: CASSDRGGYTF.

The rearrangement joins TRBV4-3 to TRBJ2-5, with D possibly matching TRBD1 (5 bases). There are 13 residues in the CDR3. V was cut by 4 bases and J by 2 bases, with 8 bases left in between. From germline, CDR1 is LGHNA and CDR2 YSLEER. The CDR3 DNA reads as TGCGCCAGCAGCCTACAGGTTCAAGAGACCCAGTACTTC. It is translated as CASSLQVQETQYF.

The chain employs TRBV4-3 and TRBJ1-4, with 7 bases aligning to TRBD1. Germline CDR1 is LGHNA and CDR2 is YSLEER. The CDR3 is 14 amino acids. V lost 1 base to trimming and J lost 7 bases; unmatched junction nucleotides: 3. CDR3: CASSQGQGGEKLFF. CDR3 nucleotide sequence: TGCGCCAGCAGCCAAGGACAGGGAGGTGAAAAACTGTTTTTT.

This clone was observed once. The chain recombines TRBV5-4 with TRBJ1-5, with a possible D match to TRBD1 (6 bases). The germline V and J ends were trimmed by 0 bases and 5 bases, with 9 bases remaining between them. The germline CDR1 and CDR2 sequences are SGHNT and YYREEE (reference sequence). There are 14 residues in the CDR3. The CDR3 nucleotides read TGTGCCAGCAGCTTGGACAGGGTGGATCAGCCCCAGCATTTT. Amino acid sequence: CASSLDRVDQPQHF.

This CDR3 is CATESPTGPNTDTQYF. CDR3 coding DNA: TGTGCCACCGAGTCCCCCACAGGCCCTAACACAGATACGCAGTATTTT. The chain carries TRBV15 and TRBJ2-3; possibly TRBD1 for D (5 bases). V was cut by 8 bases and J by 2 bases, with 20 bases left in between. Germline CDR1 and CDR2: LNHNV and YYDKDF (reference sequence). The CDR3 extends over 16 amino acids.

Comments on this clone: At one end the junction does not follow the germline gene, possibly because of a read error. This chain connects TRBV10-3 to TRBJ1-2; a weak D match, TRBD1 (6 bases). Germline V lookup: CDR1 ENHRY, CDR2 SYGVKD. The CDR3 extends over 13 amino acids. The CDR3, as DNA: TGTGCCATCAGTGAGAGTGAGGGCGCGCGGGGGCTCTTC. Amino acid sequence: CAISESEGARGLF.

CDR3 in amino acids: CASRVESYEQYF. The DNA of the CDR3 is TGTGCCAGCAGGGTAGAGTCCTACGAGCAGTACTTC. The genes are TRBV6-1 and TRBJ2-7, with unresolved D. V lost 6 bases and J lost 1, with 7 bases in between. The V gene's germline CDR1 is MNHNS and CDR2 SASEGT. This CDR3 is built from 12 residues.

CDR3 sequence reads: CASGSRTVGELFF. CDR3 bases: TGTGCTAGTGGTTCGAGGACAGTCGGGGAGCTGTTTTTT. This chain connects TRBV12-5 to TRBJ2-2; D is possibly TRBD1 (6 bases). Looked up from germline, CDR1 is LGHNT and CDR2 is FRNRAP. The CDR3 has 13 amino acids. Trimming removed 4 bases at V and 7 bases at J, with 10 bases between.

This clone was counted between two and nine times. The J gene is TRBJ2-2, the V gene TRBV27, with D uncertain. V lost 8 bases and J lost 5, with 9 bases in between. Germline CDR1 and CDR2: MNHEY and SMNVEV (reference sequence). The CDR3 is 12 residues long. CDR3 residues: CASYSGTGELFF. The CDR3 DNA reads TGTGCCAGCTACAGTGGGACCGGGGAGCTGTTTTTT.

The rearrangement joins TRBV5-1 to TRBJ1-2, with 7 bases fitting TRBD1. There are 14 residues in the CDR3. The J segment lost 8 bases and the V segment lost 0 bases, leaving 7 bases of the junction unmatched. CDR1 and CDR2 from the germline V gene are SGHRS and YFSETQ. CDR3 in amino acids: CASSLGQQGRGYTF. The CDR3 nucleotides read TGCGCCAGCAGCTTGGGCCAACAGGGGCGCGGCTACACCTTC.

The J gene is TRBJ2-6, the V gene TRBV29-1; 7 nucleotides align to TRBD2. The germline gives CDR1 SQVTM, CDR2 ANQGSEA. V shed 3 bases, J shed 0 bases, and the junction held 5 bases outside the gene matches. The CDR3 has 16 residues. CDR3 amino acids: CSVEPSGSSGANVLTF. The CDR3 bases are TGCAGCGTTGAGCCTAGCGGTAGCTCTGGGGCCAACGTCCTGACTTTC.

This clone was seen only once. The chain is built from TRBV19 and TRBJ2-7; 10 bases line up with TRBD2. CDR3 length: 14 residues. Germline V gives CDR1 LNHDA, CDR2 SQIVND (reference sequence). V shed 3 bases and J 3 bases; nucleotides not matched to a gene: 2. CDR3 coding DNA: TGTGCCAGTAGTATGTGGACTAGCGGCTACGAGCAGTACTTC. It encodes CASSMWTSGYEQYF.

This clone was detected a few times. CDR3: CAWSVGFGANVLTF. CDR3 sequence (DNA): TGTGCCTGGAGTGTCGGTTTTGGGGCCAACGTCCTGACTTTC. The V gene is TRBV30, the J gene TRBJ2-6; D not resolved. The germline gives CDR1 GTSNPN, CDR2 SVGIG (reference sequence). Trimming took 0 bases from V and 3 from J, leaving 6 bases between them. The CDR3 is made up of 14 amino acids.

This clone was seen a single time. The gene calls are TRBV28 and TRBJ1-3; no definite D call. Germline lookup yields CDR1 MDHEN and CDR2 SYDVKM. The CDR3 has 16 amino acids. V was pared by 2 bases and J by 1 base, with 12 bases between. CDR3 amino acids: CASSLRAVTSGNTIYF. The CDR3 coding sequence is TGTGCCAGCAGTTTACGCGCTGTCACTTCTGGAAACACCATATATTTT.

The chain recombines TRBV2 with TRBJ2-1, with a weak D call TRBD2 (5 bases). Deletions cut 8 bases from V and 1 base from J, with 9 bases between. The CDR3 has 13 residues. Germline V gene sequence: CDR1 SNHLY, CDR2 FYNNEI. CDR3 in amino acids: CASGRESYNEQFF. The CDR3 nucleotides are TGTGCCAGCGGCCGGGAATCCTACAATGAGCAGTTCTTC.

The chain carries TRBV11-3 and TRBJ2-2; D is undetermined. This CDR3 has 14 residues. V was shortened by 2 bases and J by 6 bases, with 10 bases between the two germline ends. The germline V gene has CDR1 SGHNT and CDR2 YENEEA. The CDR3 sequence is CASSLPGMPGELFF. The DNA of the CDR3 is TGTGCCAGCAGCTTACCGGGTATGCCCGGGGAGCTGTTTTTT.